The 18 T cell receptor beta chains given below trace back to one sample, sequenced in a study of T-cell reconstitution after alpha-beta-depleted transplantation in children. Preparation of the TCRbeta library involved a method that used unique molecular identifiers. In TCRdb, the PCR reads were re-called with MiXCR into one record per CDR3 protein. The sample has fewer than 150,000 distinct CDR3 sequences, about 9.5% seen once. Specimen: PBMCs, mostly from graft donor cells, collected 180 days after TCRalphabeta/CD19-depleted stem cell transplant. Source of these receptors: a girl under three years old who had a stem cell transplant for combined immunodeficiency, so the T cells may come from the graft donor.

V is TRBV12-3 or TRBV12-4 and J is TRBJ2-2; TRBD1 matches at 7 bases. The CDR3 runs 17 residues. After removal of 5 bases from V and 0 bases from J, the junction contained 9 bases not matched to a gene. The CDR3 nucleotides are TGTGCCAGCAGTCGCCTCCGGGACAGTCCGAACACCGGGGAGCTGTTTTTT. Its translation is CASSRLRDSPNTGELFF.

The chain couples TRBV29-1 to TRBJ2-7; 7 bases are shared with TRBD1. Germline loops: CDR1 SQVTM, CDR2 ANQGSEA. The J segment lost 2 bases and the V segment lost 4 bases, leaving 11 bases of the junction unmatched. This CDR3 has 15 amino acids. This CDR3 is CSVALWRGGPYEQYF. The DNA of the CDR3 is TGCAGCGTTGCCCTCTGGAGAGGGGGCCCCTACGAGCAGTACTTC.

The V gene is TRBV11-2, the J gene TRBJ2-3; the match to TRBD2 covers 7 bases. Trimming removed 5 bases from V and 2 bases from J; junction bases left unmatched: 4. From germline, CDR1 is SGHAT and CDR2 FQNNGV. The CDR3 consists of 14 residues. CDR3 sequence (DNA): TGTGCCAGCAGCCGACTAGCAACCACAGATACGCAGTATTTT. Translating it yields CASSRLATTDTQYF.

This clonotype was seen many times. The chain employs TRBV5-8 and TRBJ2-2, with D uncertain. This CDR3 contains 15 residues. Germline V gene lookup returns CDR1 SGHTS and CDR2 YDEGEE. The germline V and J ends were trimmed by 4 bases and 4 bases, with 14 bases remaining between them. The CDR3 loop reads CASSPWTGSTGELFF. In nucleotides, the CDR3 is TGTGCCAGCAGCCCTTGGACGGGTAGCACCGGGGAGCTGTTTTTT.

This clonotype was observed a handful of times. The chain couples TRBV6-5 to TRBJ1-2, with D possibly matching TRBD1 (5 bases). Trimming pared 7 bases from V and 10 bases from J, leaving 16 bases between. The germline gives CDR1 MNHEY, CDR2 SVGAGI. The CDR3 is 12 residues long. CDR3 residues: CASTDTQGFYTF. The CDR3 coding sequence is TGTGCCAGCACCGACACCCAGGGATTCTACACCTTC.

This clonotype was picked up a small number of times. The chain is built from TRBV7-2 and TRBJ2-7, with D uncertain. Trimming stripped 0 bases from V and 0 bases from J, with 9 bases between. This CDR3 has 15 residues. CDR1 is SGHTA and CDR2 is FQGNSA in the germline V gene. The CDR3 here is CASSLAWTVSYEQYF. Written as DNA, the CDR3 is TGTGCCAGCAGCTTAGCTTGGACCGTCTCCTACGAGCAGTACTTC.

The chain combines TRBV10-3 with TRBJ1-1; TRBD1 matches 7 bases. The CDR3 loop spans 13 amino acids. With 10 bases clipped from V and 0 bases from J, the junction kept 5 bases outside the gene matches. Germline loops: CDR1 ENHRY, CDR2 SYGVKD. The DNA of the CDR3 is TGTGCCACCTGGGACAGTCTGAACACTGAAGCTTTCTTT. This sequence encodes CATWDSLNTEAFF.

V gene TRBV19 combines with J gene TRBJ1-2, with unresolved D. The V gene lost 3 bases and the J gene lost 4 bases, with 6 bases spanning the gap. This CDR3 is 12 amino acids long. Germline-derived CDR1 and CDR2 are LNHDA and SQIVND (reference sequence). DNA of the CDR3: TGTGCCAGTAGTATGACAAGCTATGGCTACACCTTC. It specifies CASSMTSYGYTF.

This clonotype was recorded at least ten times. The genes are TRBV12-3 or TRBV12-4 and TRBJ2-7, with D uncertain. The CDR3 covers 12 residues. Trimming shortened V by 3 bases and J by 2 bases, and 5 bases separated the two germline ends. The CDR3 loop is CASSFGTYEQYF. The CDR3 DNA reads TGTGCCAGCAGTTTCGGAACCTACGAGCAGTACTTC.

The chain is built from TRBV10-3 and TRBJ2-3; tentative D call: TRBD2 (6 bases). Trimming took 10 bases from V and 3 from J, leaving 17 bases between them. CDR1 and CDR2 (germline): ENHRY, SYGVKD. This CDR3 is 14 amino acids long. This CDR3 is CASLRGRPTDTQYF. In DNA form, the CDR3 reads TGTGCCAGTCTGCGGGGCCGTCCAACAGATACGCAGTATTTT.

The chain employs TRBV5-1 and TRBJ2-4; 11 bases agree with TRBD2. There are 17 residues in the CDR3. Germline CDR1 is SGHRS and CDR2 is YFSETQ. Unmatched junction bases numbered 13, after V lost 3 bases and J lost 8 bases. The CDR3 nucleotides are TGCGCCAGCAGCTGGGGGGGACTAGCGGATGGACGAGACATTCAGTACTTC. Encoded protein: CASSWGGLADGRDIQYF. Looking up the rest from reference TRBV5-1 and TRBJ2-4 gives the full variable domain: KAGVTQTPRYLIKTRGQQVTLSCSPISGHRSVSWYQQTPGQGLQFLFEYFSETQRNKGNFPGRFSGRQFSNSRSEMNVSTLELGDSALYLCASSWGGLADGRDIQYFGAGTRLSVL.

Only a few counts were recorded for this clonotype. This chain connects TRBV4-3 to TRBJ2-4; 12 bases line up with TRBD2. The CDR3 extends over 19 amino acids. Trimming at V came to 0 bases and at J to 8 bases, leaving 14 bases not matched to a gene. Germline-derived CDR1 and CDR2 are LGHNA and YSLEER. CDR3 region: CASSQDLLLAGGPVDIQYF. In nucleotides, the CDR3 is TGCGCCAGCAGCCAAGATCTCCTACTAGCGGGAGGCCCCGTGGACATTCAGTACTTC.

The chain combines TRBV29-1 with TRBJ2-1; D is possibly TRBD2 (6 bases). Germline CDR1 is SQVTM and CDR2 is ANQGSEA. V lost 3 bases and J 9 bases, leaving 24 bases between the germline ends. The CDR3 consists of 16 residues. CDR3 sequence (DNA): TGCAGCGTTGAGGGGCAAGGCGGGATCGTTCGCGGTGAGCAGTTCTTC. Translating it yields CSVEGQGGIVRGEQFF.

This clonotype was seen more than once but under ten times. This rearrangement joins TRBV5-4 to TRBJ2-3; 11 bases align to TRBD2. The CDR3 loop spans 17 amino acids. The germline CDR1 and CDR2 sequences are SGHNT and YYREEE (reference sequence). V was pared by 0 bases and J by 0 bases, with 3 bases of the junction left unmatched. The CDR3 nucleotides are TGTGCCAGCAGCTTGGGACTAGCGGGGCCTAGCACAGATACGCAGTATTTT. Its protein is CASSLGLAGPSTDTQYF. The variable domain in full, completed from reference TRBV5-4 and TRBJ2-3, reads ETGVTQSPTHLIKTRGQQVTLRCSSQSGHNTVSWYQQALGQGPQFIFQYYREEENGRGNFPPRFSGLQFPNYSSELNVNALELDDSALYLCASSLGLAGPSTDTQYFGPGTRLTVL.

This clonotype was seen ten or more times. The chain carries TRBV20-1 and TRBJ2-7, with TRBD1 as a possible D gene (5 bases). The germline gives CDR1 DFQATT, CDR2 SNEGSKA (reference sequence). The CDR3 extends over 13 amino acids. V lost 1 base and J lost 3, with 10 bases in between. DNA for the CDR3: TGCAGTGCTAGAGGGTCAGGGATCTACGAGCAGTACTTC. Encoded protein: CSARGSGIYEQYF.

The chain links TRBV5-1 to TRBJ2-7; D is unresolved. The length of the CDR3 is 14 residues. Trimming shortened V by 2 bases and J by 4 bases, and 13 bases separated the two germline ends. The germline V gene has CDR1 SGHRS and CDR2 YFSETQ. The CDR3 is CASSLTATEYEQYF. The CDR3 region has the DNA TGCGCCAGCAGCTTAACAGCCACGGAATACGAGCAGTACTTC.

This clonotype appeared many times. The CDR3 sequence: CASSYGGSNSPLHF. The CDR3 DNA reads TGTGCCAGCAGTTACGGGGGATCTAATTCACCCCTCCACTTT. This sequence joins TRBV6-2 or TRBV6-3 and TRBJ1-6, with TRBD1 as a possible D gene (5 bases). The V end was cut by 2 bases, the J end by 6 bases, with 8 bases between. CDR1 is MNHEY and CDR2 is SVGEGT in the germline V gene. The CDR3 is 14 amino acids.

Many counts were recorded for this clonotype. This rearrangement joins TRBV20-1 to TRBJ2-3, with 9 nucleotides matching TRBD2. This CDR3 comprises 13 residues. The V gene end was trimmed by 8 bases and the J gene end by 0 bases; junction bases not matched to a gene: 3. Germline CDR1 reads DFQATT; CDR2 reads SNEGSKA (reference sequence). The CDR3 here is CSKRGVSTDTQYF. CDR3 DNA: TGCAGTAAGCGGGGGGTTAGCACAGATACGCAGTATTTT.